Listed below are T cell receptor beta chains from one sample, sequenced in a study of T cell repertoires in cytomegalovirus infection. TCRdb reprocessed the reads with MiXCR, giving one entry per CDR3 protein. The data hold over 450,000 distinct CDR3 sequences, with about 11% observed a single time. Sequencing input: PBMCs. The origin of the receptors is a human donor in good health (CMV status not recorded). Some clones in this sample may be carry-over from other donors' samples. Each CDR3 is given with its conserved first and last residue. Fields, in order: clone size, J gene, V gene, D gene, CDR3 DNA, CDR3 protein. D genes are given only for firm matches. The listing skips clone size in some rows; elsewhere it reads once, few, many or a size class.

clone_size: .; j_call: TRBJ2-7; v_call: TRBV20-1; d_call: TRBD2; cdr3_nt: TGCAGTGCAACCGGGACTAGCGGGACCTACGAGCAGTACTTC; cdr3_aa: CSATGTSGTYEQYF
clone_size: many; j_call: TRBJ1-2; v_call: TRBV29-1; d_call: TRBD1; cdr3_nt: TGCAGCGTTGACGGGACAGACTATGGCTACACCTTC; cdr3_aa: CSVDGTDYGYTF
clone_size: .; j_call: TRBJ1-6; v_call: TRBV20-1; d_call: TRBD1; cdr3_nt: TGCAGTGCTAGAGATTACAGGGGTACGAGGAATTCACCCCTCCACTTT; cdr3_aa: CSARDYRGTRNSPLHF
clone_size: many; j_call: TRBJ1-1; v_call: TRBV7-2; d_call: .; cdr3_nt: TGTGCCAGCAGCTTAGATCAGGGTTTGGAAGCTTTCTTT; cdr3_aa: CASSLDQGLEAFF
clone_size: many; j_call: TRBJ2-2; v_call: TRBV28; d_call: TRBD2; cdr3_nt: TGTGCCAGCAGTTTGCCCCGACTAGCGGGAGAGGTCGGGGAGCTGTTTTTT; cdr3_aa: CASSLPRLAGEVGELFF
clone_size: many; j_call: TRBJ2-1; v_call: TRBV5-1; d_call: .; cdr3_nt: TGCGCCAGCAGCTTGGAGTTGGCGGTTGGGGGCGATGAGCAGTTCTTC; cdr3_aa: CASSLELAVGGDEQFF
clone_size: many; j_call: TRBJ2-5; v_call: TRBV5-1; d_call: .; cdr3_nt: TGCGCCAGCAGGCAGGACCTACAAGAGACCCAGTACTTC; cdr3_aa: CASRQDLQETQYF
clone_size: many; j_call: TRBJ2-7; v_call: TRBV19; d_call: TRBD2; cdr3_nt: TGTGCCAGTAGTAATAGCGGGAGGGTCTCCTACGAGCAGTACTTC; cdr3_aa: CASSNSGRVSYEQYF
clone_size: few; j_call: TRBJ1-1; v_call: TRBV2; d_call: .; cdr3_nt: TGTGCCAGCAGATTTGAGGGCTGGGGGTCTGAAGCTTTCTTT; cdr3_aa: CASRFEGWGSEAFF
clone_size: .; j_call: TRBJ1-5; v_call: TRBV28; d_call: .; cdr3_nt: TGTGCCAGCAGCCCTCCAGAGTTCAGGGTCGGCAATCAGCCCCAGCATTTT; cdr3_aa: CASSPPEFRVGNQPQHF
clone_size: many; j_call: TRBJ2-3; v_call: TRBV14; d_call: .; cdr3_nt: TGTGCCAGCAGCCCCTGGATTCCCAGCACAGATACGCAGTATTTT; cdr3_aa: CASSPWIPSTDTQYF
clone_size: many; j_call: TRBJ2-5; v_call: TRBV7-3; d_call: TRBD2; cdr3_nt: TGTGCCAGCAGCCGTAGCGGGAGTGAAGAGACCCAGTACTTC; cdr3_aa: CASSRSGSEETQYF
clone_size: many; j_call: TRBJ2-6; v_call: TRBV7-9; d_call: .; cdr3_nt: TGTGCCAGCAGCCCATTTCTAGAAACTGGGGCCAACGTCCTGACTTTC; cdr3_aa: CASSPFLETGANVLTF
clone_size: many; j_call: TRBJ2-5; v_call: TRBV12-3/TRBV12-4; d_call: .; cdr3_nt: TGTGCCAGCAATGAGGACAGAACGGAGACCCAGTACTTC; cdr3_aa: CASNEDRTETQYF
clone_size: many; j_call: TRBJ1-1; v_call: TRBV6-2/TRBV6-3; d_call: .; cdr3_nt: TGTGCCAGCAGTTACTCGATCAGGGAATTGAGAACTGAAGCTTTCTTT; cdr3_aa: CASSYSIRELRTEAFF
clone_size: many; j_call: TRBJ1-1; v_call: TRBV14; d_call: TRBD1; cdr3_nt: TGTGCCAGCAGCCAAGCGACAGGGACAAGGCGTACTGAAGCTTTCTTT; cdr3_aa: CASSQATGTRRTEAFF
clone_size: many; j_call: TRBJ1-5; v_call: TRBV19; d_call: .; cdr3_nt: TGTGCCAGTAGTACCCCGGGACGGACGGTAAATCAGCCCCAGCATTTT; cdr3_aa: CASSTPGRTVNQPQHF
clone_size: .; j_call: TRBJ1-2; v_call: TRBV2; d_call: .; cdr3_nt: TGTGCCAGCAGTGAGGGAGAAGGAGGTGGCTACACCTTC; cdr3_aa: CASSEGEGGGYTF
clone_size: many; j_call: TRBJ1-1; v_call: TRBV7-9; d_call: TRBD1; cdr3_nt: TGTGCCAGCAGTTCCCCGGGACAGGGGACGACCAACACTGAAGCTTTCTTT; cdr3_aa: CASSSPGQGTTNTEAFF
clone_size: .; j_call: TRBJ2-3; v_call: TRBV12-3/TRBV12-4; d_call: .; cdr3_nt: TGTGCCAGCGAGCCGTCAGTAGCATTCACAGATACGCAGTATTTT; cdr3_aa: CASEPSVAFTDTQYF
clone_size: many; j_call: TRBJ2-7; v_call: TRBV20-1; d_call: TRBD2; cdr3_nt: TGCAGTGCTAGAGCAATTGGTCGGGCTAGCGGGACTAGGAAGTACGAGCAGTACTTC; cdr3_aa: CSARAIGRASGTRKYEQYF
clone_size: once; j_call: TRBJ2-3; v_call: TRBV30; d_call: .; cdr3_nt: TGTGCCTGGGGGGGGACGAGGACTTCCCCCACAGATACGCAGTATTTT; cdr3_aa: CAWGGTRTSPTDTQYF
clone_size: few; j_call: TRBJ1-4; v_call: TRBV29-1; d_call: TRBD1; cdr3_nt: TGCAGCGTTCGGGACAGCGGGATTGAAAAACTGTTTTTT; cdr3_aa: CSVRDSGIEKLFF
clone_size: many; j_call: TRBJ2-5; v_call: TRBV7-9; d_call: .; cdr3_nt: TGTGCCAGCAGCTTATTTAAGTTTACCGGGGTCTCGATTCGTCAAGAGACCCAGTACTTC; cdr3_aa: CASSLFKFTGVSIRQETQYF
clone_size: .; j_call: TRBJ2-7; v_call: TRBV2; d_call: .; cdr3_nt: TGTGCCAGCAGTGAAGCGCTAGGCTACGAGCAGTACTTC; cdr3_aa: CASSEALGYEQYF
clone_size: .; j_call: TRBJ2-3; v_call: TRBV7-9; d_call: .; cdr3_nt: TGTGCCAGCAGCTTAAACTCGGTCCAGCCCCAGTATTTT; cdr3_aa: CASSLNSVQPQYF
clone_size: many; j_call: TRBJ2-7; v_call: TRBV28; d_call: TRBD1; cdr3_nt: TGTGCCAGCACCCCGTCCGTGACAGGGGACCCCCTGGGCTACGAGCAGTACTTC; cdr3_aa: CASTPSVTGDPLGYEQYF
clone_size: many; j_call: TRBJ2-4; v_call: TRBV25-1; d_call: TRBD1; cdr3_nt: TGTGCCAGCAGCTTGACAGGGCCGGGCAAAAACATTCAGTACTTC; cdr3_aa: CASSLTGPGKNIQYF
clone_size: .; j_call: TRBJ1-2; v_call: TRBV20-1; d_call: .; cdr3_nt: TGCAGTGCAAAGAACGGCCCAGGGGAGGGATATGGCTACACCTTC; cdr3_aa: CSAKNGPGEGYGYTF
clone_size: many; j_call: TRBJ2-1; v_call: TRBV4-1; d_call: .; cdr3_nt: TGCGCCAGCAGCCAAGATAACATAGAAGGGAGCTCCTACAATGAGCAGTTCTTC; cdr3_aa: CASSQDNIEGSSYNEQFF
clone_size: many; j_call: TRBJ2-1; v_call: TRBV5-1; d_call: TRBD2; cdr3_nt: TGCGCCAGCAGCTTGGGGGGGGGGAGTGCCTACAATGAGCAGTTCTTC; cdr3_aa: CASSLGGGSAYNEQFF
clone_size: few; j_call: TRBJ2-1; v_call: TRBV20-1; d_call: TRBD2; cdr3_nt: TGCAGTGCTAGGACTAGCGGGAGTATGTATGAGCAGTTCTTC; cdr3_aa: CSARTSGSMYEQFF
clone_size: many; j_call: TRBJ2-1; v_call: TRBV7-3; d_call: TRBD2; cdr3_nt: TGTGCCAGCAGCCGTAGCGGGAGGACGAACAATGAGCAGTTCTTC; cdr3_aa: CASSRSGRTNNEQFF
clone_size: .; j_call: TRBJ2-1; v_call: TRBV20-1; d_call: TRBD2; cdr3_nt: TGCAGTGCTGGACCCCTAGCGGGAGATCGGTATGAGCAGTTCTTC; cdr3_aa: CSAGPLAGDRYEQFF
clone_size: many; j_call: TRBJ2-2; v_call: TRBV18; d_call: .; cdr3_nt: TGTGCCAGCAGCCCACAGAACACCGGGGAGCTGTTTTTT; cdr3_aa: CASSPQNTGELFF
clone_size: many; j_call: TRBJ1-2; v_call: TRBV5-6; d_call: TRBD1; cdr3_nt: TGTGCCAGCAGCTTGAGCGCCGGGACAGGGAAAGGGATCTATGGCTACACCTTC; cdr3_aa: CASSLSAGTGKGIYGYTF
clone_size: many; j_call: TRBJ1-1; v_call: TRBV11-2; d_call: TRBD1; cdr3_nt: TGTGCCAGCAGCCCTAGGACCCCTTTGACAGGGATGAACACTGAAGCTTTCTTT; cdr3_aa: CASSPRTPLTGMNTEAFF
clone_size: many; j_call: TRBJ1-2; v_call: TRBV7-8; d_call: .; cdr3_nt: TGTGCCAGCAGCAGGACAGTAGGCTATGGCTACACCTTC; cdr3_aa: CASSRTVGYGYTF
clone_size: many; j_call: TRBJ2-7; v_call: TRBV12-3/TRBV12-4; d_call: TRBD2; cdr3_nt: TGTGCCAGCAGTTTATCCAGCGGGGATACTTCACGCACCTACGAGCAGTACTTC; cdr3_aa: CASSLSSGDTSRTYEQYF
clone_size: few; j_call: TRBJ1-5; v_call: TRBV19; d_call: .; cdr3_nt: TGTGCCAGTAGTATAGGGGAGTATCAGCCCCAGCATTTT; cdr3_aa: CASSIGEYQPQHF
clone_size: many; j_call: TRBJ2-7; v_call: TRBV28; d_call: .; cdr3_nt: TGTGCCAGCAGTTTAAGGGACACCTCATCCTACGAGCAGTACTTC; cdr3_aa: CASSLRDTSSYEQYF
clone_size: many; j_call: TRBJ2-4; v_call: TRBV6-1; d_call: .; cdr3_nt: TGTGCCAGCACCTTAGGTGGGGCCAAAAACATTCAGTACTTC; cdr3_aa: CASTLGGAKNIQYF
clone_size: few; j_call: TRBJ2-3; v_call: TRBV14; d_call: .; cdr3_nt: TGTGCCAGCAGCCGCCTTGCGACTTCACATACGCAGTATTTT; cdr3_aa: CASSRLATSHTQYF
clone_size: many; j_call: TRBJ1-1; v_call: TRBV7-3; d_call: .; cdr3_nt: TGTGCCAGCAGCTTAGACATGAACACTGAAGCTTTCTTT; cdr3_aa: CASSLDMNTEAFF
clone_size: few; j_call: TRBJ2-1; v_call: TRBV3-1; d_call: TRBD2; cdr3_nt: TGTGCCAGCAGCCAAGTTAGTAGCGGGAGCTCTGAGCAGTTCTTC; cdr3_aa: CASSQVSSGSSEQFF
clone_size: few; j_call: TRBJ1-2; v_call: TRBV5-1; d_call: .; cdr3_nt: TGCGCCAGCAGCCACGGAAGGGACGGAGACTATGGCTACACCTTC; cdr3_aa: CASSHGRDGDYGYTF
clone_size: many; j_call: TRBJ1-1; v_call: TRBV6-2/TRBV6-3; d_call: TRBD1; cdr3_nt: TGTGCCAGCAGTCACCCTGGACAGGGGCGAAACACTGAAGCTTTCTTT; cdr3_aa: CASSHPGQGRNTEAFF
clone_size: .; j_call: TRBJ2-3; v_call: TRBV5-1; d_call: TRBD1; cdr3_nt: TGCGCCAGCAGCCGAAACCCGGGACAGACCTCGGATACGCAGTATTTT; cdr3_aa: CASSRNPGQTSDTQYF
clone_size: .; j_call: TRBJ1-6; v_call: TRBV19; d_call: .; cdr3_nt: TGTGCCAGTAGTATAGATTTCAGAAATTCACCCCTCCACTTT; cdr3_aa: CASSIDFRNSPLHF
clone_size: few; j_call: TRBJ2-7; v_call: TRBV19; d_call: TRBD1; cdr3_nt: TGTGCCAGTAGTTCCCACCACCGGGACAGGGTCTACGAGCAGTACTTC; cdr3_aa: CASSSHHRDRVYEQYF
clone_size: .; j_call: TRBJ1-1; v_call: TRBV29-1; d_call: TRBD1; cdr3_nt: TGCAGCGTTGTGTGGCGGGGACAGGGGGGCTCTGGGGCTGAAGCTTTCTTT; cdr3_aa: CSVVWRGQGGSGAEAFF
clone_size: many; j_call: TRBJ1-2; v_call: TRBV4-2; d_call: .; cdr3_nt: TGTGCCAGCAGCCAAGAGAGGGACGGTTATGGCTACACCTTC; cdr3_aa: CASSQERDGYGYTF
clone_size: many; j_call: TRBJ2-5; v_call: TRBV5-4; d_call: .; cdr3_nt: TGTGCCAGCAATCGTAGACAGTCCCAAGAGACCCAGTACTTC; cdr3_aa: CASNRRQSQETQYF